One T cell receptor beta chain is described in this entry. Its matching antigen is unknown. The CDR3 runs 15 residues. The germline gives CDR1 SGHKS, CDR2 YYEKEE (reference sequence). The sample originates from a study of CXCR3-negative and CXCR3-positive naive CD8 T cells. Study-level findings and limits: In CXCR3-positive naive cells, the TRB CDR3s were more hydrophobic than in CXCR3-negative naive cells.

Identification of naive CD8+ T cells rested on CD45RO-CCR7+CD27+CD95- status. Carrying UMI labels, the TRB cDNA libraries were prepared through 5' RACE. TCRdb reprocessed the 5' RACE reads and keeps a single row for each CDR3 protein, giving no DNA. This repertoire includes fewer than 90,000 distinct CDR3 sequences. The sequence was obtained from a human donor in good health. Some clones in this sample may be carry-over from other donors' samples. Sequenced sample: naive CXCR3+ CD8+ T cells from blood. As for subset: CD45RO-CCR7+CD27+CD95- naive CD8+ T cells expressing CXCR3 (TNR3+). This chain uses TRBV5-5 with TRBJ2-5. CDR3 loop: CASSFNVFSQETQYF.